The clone carrying this T cell receptor (beta chain) was seen more than once but under ten times. Its antigen is still unknown. The data belong to a study of identical twins. TCRdb redid the calling of the 5' RACE reads with MiXCR, one entry per CDR3 protein. The sample holds around 1.7 million distinct CDR3 sequences; more than 30% are singletons and the top ten take about 0.25%. The CDR3 has 14 residues. Looked up from germline, CDR1 is DFQATT and CDR2 is SNEGSKA (reference sequence). Deletions cut 6 bases from V and 0 bases from J, with 13 bases between. Study results and limitations: Interpretation of the results relied on cross-sectional statistical analysis and not on following the same donors. While abundant cord blood beta clonotypes carried fewer insertions, memory repertoires showed no such pattern. Twin pairs' shared out-of-frame alpha sequences were enriched in low generation probability. Invariant MAIT and iNKT cells could partly confound zero-insertion analyses.

The sequence came from a newborn girl in good health. Sequenced material: cord blood. This chain joins TRBV20-1 and TRBJ2-3, with D perhaps TRBD2 (6 bases). The CDR3 is CSAPSGTSTDTQYF. The CDR3 region has the DNA TGCAGTGCGCCCTCCGGGACTAGCACAGATACGCAGTATTTT.